Each of the 14 T cell receptor beta chains below was sequenced from the same sample in a study of blood T cell repertoires in COVID-19. Generated by immunoSEQ multiplex PCR, the TCRdb table keeps only in-frame clones and is missing some. In the table there are nearly 80,000 clones, around 88% of which are singletons. The sequencing sample was made of peripheral blood. These receptor sequences come from a woman of 80 years or more with active or convalescent COVID-19.

This rearrangement joins TRBV4-3 to TRBJ2-2, with 7 bases matching TRBD1. After removal of 3 bases from V and 3 bases from J, the junction contained 10 bases not matched to a gene. Per the germline V gene, CDR1 is LGHNA and CDR2 is YSLEER. The CDR3 covers 17 residues. In DNA form, the CDR3 reads TGCGCCAGCAGCCACGCTGTGACAGGGATCGACACCGGGGAGCTGTTTTTT. Encoded protein: CASSHAVTGIDTGELFF.

This chain joins TRBV30 and TRBJ2-1; weak D call: TRBD2 (5 bases). The CDR3 totals 13 residues. V was trimmed by 2 bases and J by 7 bases, leaving 12 bases between them. Germline V gives CDR1 GTSNPN, CDR2 SVGIG (reference sequence). CDR3 protein: CAWSSGPYNEQFF. The CDR3 bases are TGTGCCTGGAGTAGCGGTCCATATAATGAGCAGTTCTTC.

The V call is TRBV10-3, the J call TRBJ2-1, with D maybe TRBD2 (6 bases). With 0 bases removed from V and 8 bases from J, the gap between germline ends came to 8 bases. The germline V gene encodes CDR1 ENHRY and CDR2 SYGVKD. The CDR3 covers 13 residues. CDR3 sequence (DNA): TGTGCCATCAGTGAGTCGGGACTGGATGAGCAGTTCTTC. Protein: CAISESGLDEQFF.

V and J are TRBV7-9 and TRBJ1-4, with a weak D call TRBD1 (6 bases). Germline CDR1 SEHNR, CDR2 FQNEAQ (reference sequence). V was shortened by 5 bases and J by 4 bases, with 17 bases between the two germline ends. The CDR3 is made up of 16 amino acids. The CDR3 sequence: CASSPYATGFNEKLFF. CDR3 coding DNA: TGTGCCAGCAGCCCTTACGCCACAGGGTTTAATGAAAAACTGTTTTTT.

J is TRBJ2-1 and V is TRBV6-5; D is unresolved. The germline V and J ends were trimmed by 7 bases and 0 bases, with 7 bases remaining between them. CDR1 and CDR2 (germline): MNHEY, SVGAGI. This CDR3 contains 13 residues. The CDR3 nucleotides read TGTGCCAGCAAGAGGCTCTCCTACAATGAGCAGTTCTTC. It translates to CASKRLSYNEQFF.

This sequence joins TRBV4-3 and TRBJ2-2; no firm D call. The CDR3 loop spans 14 amino acids. Trimming pared 3 bases from V and 6 bases from J, leaving 11 bases between. CDR1 is LGHNA, CDR2 YSLEER, per germline. The chain's CDR3 is CASSQVSGSGELFF. The CDR3 coding sequence is TGCGCCAGCAGCCAGGTCTCGGGTTCCGGGGAGCTGTTTTTT.

This sequence joins TRBV3-1 (or the pseudogene TRBV3-2) and TRBJ2-7, with TRBD2 as a possible D gene (5 bases). V dropped 5 bases and J dropped 6 bases, with 11 bases sitting between them. In germline, CDR1 is LGHDT, CDR2 YNNKEL (reference sequence). The CDR3 covers 12 residues. CDR3 in amino acids: CASSMRGSEQYF. In DNA form, the CDR3 reads TGTGCCAGCAGCATGAGAGGGAGCGAGCAGTACTTC.

The chain employs TRBV28 and TRBJ1-2; 7 nucleotides match TRBD1. There are 17 residues in the CDR3. Germline V gene sequence: CDR1 MDHEN, CDR2 SYDVKM. Trimming at V came to 2 bases and at J to 4 bases, leaving 13 bases not matched to a gene. The CDR3 loop is CASSLKLDRVGGYGYTF. The CDR3 DNA reads as TGTGCCAGCAGTTTAAAACTCGACAGGGTAGGGGGCTATGGCTACACCTTC.

The chain has TRBV28 and TRBJ2-1; D remains unclear. Per the germline V gene, CDR1 is MDHEN and CDR2 is SYDVKM. There are 14 residues in the CDR3. Deletions cut 4 bases from V and 6 bases from J, with 13 bases between. The CDR3 sequence is CASSWRIVINEQFF. CDR3 sequence (DNA): TGTGCCAGCAGTTGGCGGATTGTTATCAATGAGCAGTTCTTC.

The sample holds one count of this clone. This rearrangement joins TRBV19 to TRBJ2-2, with 15 bases fitting TRBD2. Looked up from germline, CDR1 is LNHDA and CDR2 is SQIVND (reference sequence). Trimming cost V 5 bases and J 6 bases; bases outside gene matches: 13. The CDR3 totals 19 residues. The CDR3 loop reads CASSAPGLAGGLSPGELFF. CDR3 DNA: TGTGCCAGTAGTGCGCCGGGACTAGCGGGGGGCCTGTCGCCCGGGGAGCTGTTTTTT.

The CDR3 DNA follows: TGTGCCAGCAGTCGGACTGGGCCTAGCACAGATACGCAGTATTTT. It yields the protein CASSRTGPSTDTQYF. The chain has TRBV28 and TRBJ2-3, with TRBD2 as a possible D gene (5 bases). The CDR3 sequence is 15 residues long. The V gene lost 5 bases and the J gene lost 0 bases, with 12 bases spanning the gap. The germline CDR1 and CDR2 sequences are MDHEN and SYDVKM.

In its sample, this clone was seen once. The rearrangement links TRBV18 to TRBJ2-7; D remains unclear. The CDR3 totals 12 residues. Trimming took off 4 bases at V and 3 bases at J, with 7 bases between the two ends. The V gene's germline CDR1 is KGHSH and CDR2 LQKENI. CDR3 sequence reads: CASSQSSYEQYF. The DNA of the CDR3 is TGTGCCAGCTCACAGTCTAGCTACGAGCAGTACTTC.

The CDR3 region is CSVLAGERRGSTGELFF. Written as DNA, the CDR3 is TGCAGCGTTCTGGCGGGGGAACGGCGGGGATCGACCGGGGAGCTGTTTTTT. The chain uses TRBV29-1 and TRBJ2-2; 7 nucleotides line up with TRBD2. J was trimmed by 5 bases and V by 5 bases; bases with no gene match: 17. The length of the CDR3 is 17 residues. CDR1 is SQVTM, CDR2 ANQGSEA, per germline.

The genes are TRBV2 and TRBJ1-1; a possible D gene is TRBD1 (5 bases). The CDR3 consists of 13 residues. Germline CDR1 is SNHLY and CDR2 is FYNNEI. V lost 2 bases and J lost 1, with 5 bases in between. CDR3 protein: CASSEQGNTEAFF. The CDR3 coding sequence is TGTGCCAGCAGTGAACAGGGGAACACTGAAGCTTTCTTT. Full variable domain (remainder filled in from reference TRBV2 and TRBJ1-1): EPEVTQTPSHQVTQMGQEVILRCVPISNHLYFYWYRQILGQKVEFLVSFYNNEISEKSEIFDDQFSVERPDGSNFTLKIRSTKLEDSAMYFCASSEQGNTEAFFGQGTRLTVV.